Listed here are 15 T cell receptor beta chains from one sample, sequenced in a study of cytomegalovirus exposure and HLA in healthy donors (dated by TCRdb to about 2017). Receptor amplification or capture employed the immunoSEQ multiplex PCR assay. A mixture of 60 forward primers for TCR Vbeta segments and 13 reverse primers for TCR Jbeta segments was used in the multiplex PCR. TCRdb's version of the immuneACCESS table is confined to in-frame rearrangements and falls short of the full clone set. An unresolved V gene accounts for under half of the shortfall where checked; the remainder is of unknown origin. Present in this sample are 95,000 to 100,000 clones, about 75% of which were seen just once. Around 7% of the sample comes from the top ten. Sequencing was done on a sample of PBMCs. These receptors all come from a man between 35 and 55 years old in good health and CMV-seropositive.

This chain uses TRBV6-1 with TRBJ1-5, with a weak D call TRBD1 (6 bases). V lost 3 bases and J lost 4, with 13 bases in between. This CDR3 region has 15 residues. Germline V gene lookup returns CDR1 MNHNS and CDR2 SASEGT. The CDR3 protein is CASSEGRGANQPQHF. CDR3 bases: TGTGCCAGCAGTGAGGGCCGGGGGGCTAATCAGCCCCAGCATTTT.

The V gene is TRBV28, the J gene TRBJ2-5; D possibly corresponds to TRBD1 (5 bases). V lost 6 bases and J lost 5, with 7 bases in between. The CDR3 length is 11 residues. The germline V gene encodes CDR1 MDHEN and CDR2 SYDVKM. As DNA, the CDR3 is TGTGCCAGCAGGTGGGGCGAGACCCAGTACTTC. As protein: CASRWGETQYF.

This sequence joins TRBV9 and TRBJ2-3, with D possibly being TRBD2 (6 bases). The germline V and J ends were trimmed by 3 bases and 5 bases, with 16 bases remaining between them. This CDR3 has 15 amino acids. CDR1 is SGDLS and CDR2 is YYNGEE in the germline V gene. CDR3 DNA sequence: TGTGCCAGCAGCGCCCGAGGAGGGTTGGGAGATACGCAGTATTTT. This gives the protein CASSARGGLGDTQYF. The full variable domain, its missing parts supplied by reference TRBV9 and TRBJ2-3, is DSGVTQTPKHLITATGQRVTLRCSPRSGDLSVYWYQQSLDQGLQFLIQYYNGEERAKGNILERFSAQQFPDLHSELNLSSLELGDSALYFCASSARGGLGDTQYFGPGTRLTVL.

The chain joins TRBV7-9 to TRBJ2-5; D possibly corresponds to TRBD2 (6 bases). Germline CDR1 reads SEHNR; CDR2 reads FQNEAQ (reference sequence). Trimming took off 1 base at V and 4 bases at J, with 10 bases between the two ends. There are 14 residues in the CDR3. The CDR3 here is CASSLVGGVETQYF. DNA for the CDR3: TGTGCCAGCAGCTTAGTGGGCGGGGTAGAGACCCAGTACTTC.

This chain links TRBV4-1 with TRBJ2-7, with TRBD1 identical over 7 bases. The CDR3 has 16 amino acids. In germline, CDR1 is MGHRA, CDR2 YSYEKL. V lost 3 bases to trimming and J lost 5 bases; unmatched junction nucleotides: 13. The CDR3 here is CASSQVGQASRHEQYF. The CDR3 DNA sequence: TGCGCCAGCAGCCAGGTAGGACAGGCTTCTCGGCACGAGCAGTACTTC.

The chain is built from TRBV6-1 and TRBJ2-1; D remains unclear. This CDR3 is 12 amino acids long. Germline V gene data show CDR1 as MNHNS and CDR2 as SASEGT. Trimming pared 6 bases from V and 7 bases from J, leaving 10 bases between. The CDR3 loop reads CASSVMRNEQFF. The CDR3 bases are TGTGCCAGCAGCGTAATGAGGAATGAGCAGTTCTTC.

The chain is built from TRBV7-8 and TRBJ2-5, with 12 bases fitting TRBD2. CDR3 length: 15 amino acids. V lost 5 bases and J lost 4; bases outside the gene matches: 5. Germline loops: CDR1 SGHVS, CDR2 FQNEAQ. CDR3 protein: CASSGQTSGRETQYF. DNA for the CDR3: TGTGCCAGCAGCGGACAGACTAGCGGGAGAGAGACCCAGTACTTC.

The chain's CDR3 is CASSQEGRGNTIYF. CDR3 nucleotide sequence: TGCGCCAGCAGCCAAGAGGGCAGGGGAAACACCATATATTTT. This chain links TRBV4-1 with TRBJ1-3; unclear D gene. The CDR3 length is 14 residues. V was cut by 0 bases and J by 4 bases, with 7 bases left in between. Germline V gives CDR1 MGHRA, CDR2 YSYEKL.

As to this clone: Other DNA sequences from this sample encode an identical CDR3 as well. J is TRBJ2-7 and V is TRBV28; no reliable D call. Germline assignment: CDR1 MDHEN and CDR2 SYDVKM. Trimming shortened V by 4 bases and J by 4 bases, and 5 bases separated the two germline ends. The CDR3 is 11 residues long. The CDR3 bases are TGTGCCAGCAGTTCCAATTACGAGCAGTACTTC. Amino acid sequence: CASSSNYEQYF.

The V gene is TRBV6-6, the J gene TRBJ2-7, with D possibly being TRBD1 (6 bases). V lost 10 bases and J lost 0, with 16 bases in between. The CDR3 consists of 14 residues. CDR1 and CDR2 from the germline V gene are MNHNY and SVGAGI (reference sequence). CDR3 in amino acids: CATEQQGGSYEQYF. CDR3 DNA: TGTGCCACCGAACAACAGGGTGGCTCCTACGAGCAGTACTTC.

This clone was detected only a few times. This chain uses TRBV19 with TRBJ1-2, with a tentative D call TRBD1 (6 bases). Germline V lookup: CDR1 LNHDA, CDR2 SQIVND (reference sequence). V was cut by 5 bases and J by 3 bases, with 16 bases left in between. The CDR3 has 15 amino acids. In DNA, the CDR3 is TGTGCCAGTAGTCATCCTAGGGGGGGGGACTATGGCTACACCTTC. This gives the protein CASSHPRGGDYGYTF.

The chain recombines TRBV15 with TRBJ2-5, with 8 bases that match TRBD1. CDR3 length equals 15 residues. V lost 3 bases and J lost 5; bases outside the gene matches: 8. Germline loops: CDR1 LNHNV, CDR2 YYDKDF (reference sequence). CDR3 nucleotides: TGTGCCACCAGCAGGGAACCAGGGGGCATTGAGACCCAGTACTTC. Protein product: CATSREPGGIETQYF.

CDR3 coding DNA: TGTGCCAGCAGCCCCCGGGACTTTAGCAATCAGCCCCAGCATTTT. It translates to CASSPRDFSNQPQHF. The chain links TRBV7-9 to TRBJ1-5, with D possibly matching TRBD1 (5 bases). With 5 bases removed from V and 0 bases from J, the gap between germline ends came to 11 bases. The CDR3 runs 15 residues. Germline V lookup: CDR1 SEHNR, CDR2 FQNEAQ (reference sequence).

V and J are TRBV28 and TRBJ1-5, with D possibly matching TRBD1 (5 bases). The V end lost 6 bases, the J end lost 1 base, and 10 bases lay between the germline ends. The germline CDR1 and CDR2 sequences are MDHEN and SYDVKM. The CDR3 is made up of 14 amino acids. CDR3 coding DNA: TGTGCCAGCAGGGACACTGAGAGCAATCAGCCCCAGCATTTT. Protein sequence: CASRDTESNQPQHF. The full variable domain, in which reference TRBV28 and TRBJ1-5 provide the parts outside the CDR3, is DVKVTQSSRYLVKRTGEKVFLECVQDMDHENMFWYRQDPGLGLRLIYFSYDVKMKEKGDIPEGYSVSREKKERFSLILESASTNQTSMYLCASRDTESNQPQHFGDGTRLSIL.

The rearrangement uses TRBV11-2 and TRBJ2-1; D remains ambiguous. This CDR3 spans 16 amino acids. V was cut by 5 bases and J by 0 bases, with 14 bases left in between. Germline-derived CDR1 and CDR2 are SGHAT and FQNNGV. Here the CDR3 reads CASSPSSAYSYNEQFF. The CDR3 DNA sequence: TGTGCCAGCAGCCCCTCGAGTGCCTACTCCTACAATGAGCAGTTCTTC.